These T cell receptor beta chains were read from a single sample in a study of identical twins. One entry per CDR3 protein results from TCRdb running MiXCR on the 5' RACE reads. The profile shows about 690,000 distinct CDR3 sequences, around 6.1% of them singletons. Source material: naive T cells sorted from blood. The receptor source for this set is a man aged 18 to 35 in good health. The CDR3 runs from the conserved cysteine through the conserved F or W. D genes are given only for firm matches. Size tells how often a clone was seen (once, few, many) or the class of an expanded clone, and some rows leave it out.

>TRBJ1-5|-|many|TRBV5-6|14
TGTGCCAGCAGCTTTTATAGGGTCAATCAGCCCCAGCATTTT
CASSFYRVNQPQHF
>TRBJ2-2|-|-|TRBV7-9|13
TGTGCCAGCAAGTTACCGAACACCGGGGAGCTGTTTTTT
CASKLPNTGELFF
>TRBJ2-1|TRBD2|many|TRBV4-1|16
TGCGCCAGCAGCCGATCGGGACTAGCAAGAGGAAATGAGCAGTTCTTC
CASSRSGLARGNEQFF
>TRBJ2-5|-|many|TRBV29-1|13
TGCAGCGTTGAGGGCGGACGCCAAGAGACCCAGTACTTC
CSVEGGRQETQYF
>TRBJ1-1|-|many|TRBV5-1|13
TGCGCCAGCAGCTTGGTAGGGGGGGCTAGAGCTTTCTTT
CASSLVGGARAFF
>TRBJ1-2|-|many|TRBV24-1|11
TGTGCCACCAGTGATTTGTATGGCTACACCTTC
CATSDLYGYTF
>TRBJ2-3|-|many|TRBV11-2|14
TGTGCCAGCAGCTCCTATTGGAGCACAGATACGCAGTATTTT
CASSSYWSTDTQYF
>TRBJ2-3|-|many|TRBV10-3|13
TGTGCCAGTACAGGGAGCCACGCAGATACGCAGTATTTT
CASTGSHADTQYF
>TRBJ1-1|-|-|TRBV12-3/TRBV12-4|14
TGTGCCAGCATCTCAGGGAGTTTGAACACTGAAGCTTTCTTT
CASISGSLNTEAFF
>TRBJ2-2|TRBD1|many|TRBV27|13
TGCGCCAGCAGCTTGACAGGGCCCGGGGAGCTGTTTTTT
CASSLTGPGELFF
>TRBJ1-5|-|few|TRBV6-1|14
TGTGCCAGCAGGGGGGGGCTGAGCAATCAGCCCCAGCATTTT
CASRGGLSNQPQHF
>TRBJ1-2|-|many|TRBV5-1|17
TGCGCCAGCAGCTTCCGACCTACAGGGCCCGCTAACTATGGCTACACCTTC
CASSFRPTGPANYGYTF
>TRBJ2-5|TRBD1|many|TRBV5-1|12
TGCGCCAGCAGGGGGGACAGCGTGACCCAGTACTTC
CASRGDSVTQYF
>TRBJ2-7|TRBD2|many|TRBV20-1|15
TGCAGTGCTAGAGTAGGAGGAGCGGGAGGGAACGAGCAGTACTTC
CSARVGGAGGNEQYF
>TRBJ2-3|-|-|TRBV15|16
TGTGCCACCAGCAGAGATAGGACTGAAATCACAGATACGCAGTATTTT
CATSRDRTEITDTQYF
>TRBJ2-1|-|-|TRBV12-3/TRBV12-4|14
TGTGCCAGCAGTTTTTTTGGGGGGAGCGATGAGCAGTTCTTC
CASSFFGGSDEQFF